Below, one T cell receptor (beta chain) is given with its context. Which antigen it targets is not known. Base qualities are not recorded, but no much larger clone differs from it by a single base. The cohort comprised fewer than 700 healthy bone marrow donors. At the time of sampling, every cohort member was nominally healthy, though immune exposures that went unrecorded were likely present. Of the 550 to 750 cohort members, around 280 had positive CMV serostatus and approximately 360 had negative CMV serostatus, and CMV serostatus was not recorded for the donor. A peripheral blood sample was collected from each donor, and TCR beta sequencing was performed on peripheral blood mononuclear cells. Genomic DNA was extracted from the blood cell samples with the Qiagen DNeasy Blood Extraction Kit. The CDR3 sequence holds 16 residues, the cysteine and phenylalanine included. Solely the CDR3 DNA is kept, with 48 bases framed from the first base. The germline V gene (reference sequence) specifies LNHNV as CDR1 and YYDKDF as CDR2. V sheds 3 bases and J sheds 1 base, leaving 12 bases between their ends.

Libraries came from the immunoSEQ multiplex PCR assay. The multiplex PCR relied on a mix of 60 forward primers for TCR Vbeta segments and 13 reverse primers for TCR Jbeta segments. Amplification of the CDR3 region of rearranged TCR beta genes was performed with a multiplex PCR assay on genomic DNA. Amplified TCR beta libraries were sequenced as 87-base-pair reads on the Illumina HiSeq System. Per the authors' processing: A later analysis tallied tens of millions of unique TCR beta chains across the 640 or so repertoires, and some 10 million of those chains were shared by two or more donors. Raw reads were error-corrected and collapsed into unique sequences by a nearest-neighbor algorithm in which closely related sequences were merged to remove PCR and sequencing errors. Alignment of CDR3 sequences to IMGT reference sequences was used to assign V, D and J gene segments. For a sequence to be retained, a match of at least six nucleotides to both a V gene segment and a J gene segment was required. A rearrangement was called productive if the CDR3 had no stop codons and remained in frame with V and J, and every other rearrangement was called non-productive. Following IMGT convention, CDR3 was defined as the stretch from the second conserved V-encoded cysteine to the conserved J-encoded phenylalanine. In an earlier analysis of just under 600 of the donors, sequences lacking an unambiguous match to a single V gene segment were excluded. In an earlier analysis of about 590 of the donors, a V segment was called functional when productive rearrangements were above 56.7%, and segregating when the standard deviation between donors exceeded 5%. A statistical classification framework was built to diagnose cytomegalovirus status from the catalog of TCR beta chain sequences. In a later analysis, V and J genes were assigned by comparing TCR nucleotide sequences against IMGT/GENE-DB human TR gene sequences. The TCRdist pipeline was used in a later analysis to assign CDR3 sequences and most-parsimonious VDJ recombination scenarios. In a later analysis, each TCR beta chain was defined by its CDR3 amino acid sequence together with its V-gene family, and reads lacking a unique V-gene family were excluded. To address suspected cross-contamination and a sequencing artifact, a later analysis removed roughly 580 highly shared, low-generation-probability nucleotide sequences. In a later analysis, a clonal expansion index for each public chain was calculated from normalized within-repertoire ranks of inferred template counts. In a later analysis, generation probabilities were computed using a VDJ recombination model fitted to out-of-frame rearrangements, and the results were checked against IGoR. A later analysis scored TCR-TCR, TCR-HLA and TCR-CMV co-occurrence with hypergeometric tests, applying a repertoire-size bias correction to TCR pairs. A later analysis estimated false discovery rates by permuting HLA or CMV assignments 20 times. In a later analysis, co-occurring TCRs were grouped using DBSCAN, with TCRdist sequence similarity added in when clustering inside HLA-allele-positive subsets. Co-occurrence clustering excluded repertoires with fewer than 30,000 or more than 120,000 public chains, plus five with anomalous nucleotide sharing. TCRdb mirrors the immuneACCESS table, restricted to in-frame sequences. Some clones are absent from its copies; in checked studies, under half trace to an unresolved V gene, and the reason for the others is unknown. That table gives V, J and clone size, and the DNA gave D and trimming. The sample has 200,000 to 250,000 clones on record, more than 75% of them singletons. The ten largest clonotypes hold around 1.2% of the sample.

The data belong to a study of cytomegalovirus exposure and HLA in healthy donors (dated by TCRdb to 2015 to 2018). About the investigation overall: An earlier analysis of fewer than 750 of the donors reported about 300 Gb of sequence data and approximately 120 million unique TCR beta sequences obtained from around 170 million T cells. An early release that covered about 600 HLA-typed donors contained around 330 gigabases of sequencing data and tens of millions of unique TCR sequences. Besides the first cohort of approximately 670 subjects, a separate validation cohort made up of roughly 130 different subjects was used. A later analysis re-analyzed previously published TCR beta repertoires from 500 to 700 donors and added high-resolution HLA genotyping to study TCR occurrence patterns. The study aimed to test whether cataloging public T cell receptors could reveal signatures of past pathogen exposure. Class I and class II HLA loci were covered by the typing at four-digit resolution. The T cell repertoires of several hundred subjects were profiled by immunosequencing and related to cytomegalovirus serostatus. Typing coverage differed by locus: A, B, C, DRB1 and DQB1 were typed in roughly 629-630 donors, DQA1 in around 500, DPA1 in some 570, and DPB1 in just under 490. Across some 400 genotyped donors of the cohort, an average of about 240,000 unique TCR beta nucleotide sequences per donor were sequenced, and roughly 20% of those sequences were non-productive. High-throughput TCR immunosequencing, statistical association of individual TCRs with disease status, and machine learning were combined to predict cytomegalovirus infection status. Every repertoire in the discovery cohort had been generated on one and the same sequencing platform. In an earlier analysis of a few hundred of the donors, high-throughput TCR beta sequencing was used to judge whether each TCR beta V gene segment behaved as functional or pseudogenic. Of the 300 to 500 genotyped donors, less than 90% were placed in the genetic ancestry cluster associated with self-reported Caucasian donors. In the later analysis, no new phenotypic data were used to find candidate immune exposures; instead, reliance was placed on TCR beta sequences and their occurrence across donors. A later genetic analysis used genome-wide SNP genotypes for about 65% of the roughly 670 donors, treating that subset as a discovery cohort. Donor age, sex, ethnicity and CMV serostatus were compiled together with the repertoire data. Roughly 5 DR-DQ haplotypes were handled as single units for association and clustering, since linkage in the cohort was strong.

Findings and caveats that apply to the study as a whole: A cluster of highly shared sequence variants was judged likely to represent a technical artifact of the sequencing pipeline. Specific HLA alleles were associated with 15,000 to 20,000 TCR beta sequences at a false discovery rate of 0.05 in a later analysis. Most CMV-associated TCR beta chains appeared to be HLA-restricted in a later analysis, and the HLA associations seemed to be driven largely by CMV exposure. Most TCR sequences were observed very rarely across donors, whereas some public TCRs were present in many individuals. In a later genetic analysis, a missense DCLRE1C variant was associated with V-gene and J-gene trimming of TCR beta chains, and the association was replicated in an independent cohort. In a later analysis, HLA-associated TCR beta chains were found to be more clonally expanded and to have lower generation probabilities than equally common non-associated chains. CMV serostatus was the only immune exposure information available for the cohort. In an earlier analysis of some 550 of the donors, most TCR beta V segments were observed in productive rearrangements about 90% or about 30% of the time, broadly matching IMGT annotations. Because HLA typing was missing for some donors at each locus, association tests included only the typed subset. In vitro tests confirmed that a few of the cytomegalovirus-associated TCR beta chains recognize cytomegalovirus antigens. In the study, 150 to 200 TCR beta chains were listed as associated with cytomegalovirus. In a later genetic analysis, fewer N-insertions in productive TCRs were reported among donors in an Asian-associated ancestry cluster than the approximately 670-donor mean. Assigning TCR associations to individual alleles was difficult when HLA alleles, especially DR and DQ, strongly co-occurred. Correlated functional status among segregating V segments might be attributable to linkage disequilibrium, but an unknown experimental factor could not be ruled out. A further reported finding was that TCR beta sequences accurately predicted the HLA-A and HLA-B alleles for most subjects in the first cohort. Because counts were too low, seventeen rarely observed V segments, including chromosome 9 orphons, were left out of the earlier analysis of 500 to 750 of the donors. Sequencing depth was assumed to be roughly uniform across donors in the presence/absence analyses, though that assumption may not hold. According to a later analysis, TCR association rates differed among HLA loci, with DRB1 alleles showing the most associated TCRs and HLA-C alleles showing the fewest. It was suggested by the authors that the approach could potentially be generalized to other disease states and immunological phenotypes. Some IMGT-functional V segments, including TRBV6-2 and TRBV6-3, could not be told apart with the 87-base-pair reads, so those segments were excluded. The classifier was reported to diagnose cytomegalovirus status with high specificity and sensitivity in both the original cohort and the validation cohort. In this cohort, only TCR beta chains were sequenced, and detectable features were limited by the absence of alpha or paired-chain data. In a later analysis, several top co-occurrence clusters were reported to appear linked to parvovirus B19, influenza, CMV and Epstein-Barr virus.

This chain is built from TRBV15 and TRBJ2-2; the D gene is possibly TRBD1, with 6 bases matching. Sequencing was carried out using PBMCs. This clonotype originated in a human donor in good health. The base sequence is TGTGCCACCAGCAGTACCGGGACAAAGAACACCGGGGAGCTGTTTTTT. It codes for CATSSTGTKNTGELFF. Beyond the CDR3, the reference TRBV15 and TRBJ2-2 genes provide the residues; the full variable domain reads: DAMVIQNPRYQVTQFGKPVTLSCSQTLNHNVMYWYQQKSSQAPKLLFHYYDKDFNNEADTPDNFQSRRPNTSFCFLDIRSPGLGDTAMYLCATSSTGTKNTGELFFGEGSRLTVL.